This T cell receptor (beta chain) was retrieved from a study of shared clonotypes between healthy human individuals. Germline V lookup: CDR1 GTSNPN, CDR2 SVGIG (reference sequence). The length of the CDR3 is 13 residues. Trimming removed 2 bases from V and 1 base from J, with 8 bases in between. Naive CD8 cells lacked CD45RO and underwent positive selection for CCR7, leaving out terminally differentiated effector memory CD45RA+ cells. Repertoires were generated with immunoSEQ multiplex PCR, while TCRdb's copy carries only in-frame clones and drops some. The profile shows 1.5 million to 2.5 million clones, less than 95% of them singletons.

The gene calls are TRBV30 and TRBJ1-1; D gene unclear. This TCR was sampled from a man in his late teens or twenties in good health. The sample comprised naive CD8+ T cells sorted from blood. The CDR3 region is CAWSWAANTEAFF. The CDR3 DNA sequence: TGTGCCTGGAGTTGGGCTGCGAACACTGAAGCTTTCTTT. Filled out from reference TRBV30 and TRBJ1-1, the complete variable domain reads SQTIHQWPATLVQPVGSPLSLECTVEGTSNPNLYWYRQAAGRGLQLLFYSVGIGQISSEVPQNLSASRPQDRQFILSSKKLLLSDSGFYLCAWSWAANTEAFFGQGTRLTVV.